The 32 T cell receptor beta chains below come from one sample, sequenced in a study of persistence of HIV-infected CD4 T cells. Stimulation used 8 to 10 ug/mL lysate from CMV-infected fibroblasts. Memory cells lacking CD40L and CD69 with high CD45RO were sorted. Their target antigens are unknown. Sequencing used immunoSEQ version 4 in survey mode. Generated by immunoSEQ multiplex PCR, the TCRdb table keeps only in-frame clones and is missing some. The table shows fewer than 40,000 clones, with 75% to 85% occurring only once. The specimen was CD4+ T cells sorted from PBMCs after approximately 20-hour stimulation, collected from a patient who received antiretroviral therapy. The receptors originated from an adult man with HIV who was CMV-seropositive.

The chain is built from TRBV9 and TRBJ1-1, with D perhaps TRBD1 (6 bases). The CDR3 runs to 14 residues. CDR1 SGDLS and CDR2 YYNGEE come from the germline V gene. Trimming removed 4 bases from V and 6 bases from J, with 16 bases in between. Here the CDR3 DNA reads TGTGCCAGCAGCAGAACAGGGACGGGCTCTGAAGCTTTCTTT. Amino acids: CASSRTGTGSEAFF.

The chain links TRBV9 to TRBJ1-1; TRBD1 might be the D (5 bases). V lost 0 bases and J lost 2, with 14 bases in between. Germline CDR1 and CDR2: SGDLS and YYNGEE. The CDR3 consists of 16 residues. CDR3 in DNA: TGTGCCAGCAGCGTAGCCGGAGAGGGGTTTAACACTGAAGCTTTCTTT. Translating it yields CASSVAGEGFNTEAFF.

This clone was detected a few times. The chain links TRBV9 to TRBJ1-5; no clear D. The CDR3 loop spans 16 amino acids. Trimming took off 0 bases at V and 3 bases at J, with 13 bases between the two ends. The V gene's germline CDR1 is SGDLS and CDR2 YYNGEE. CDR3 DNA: TGTGCCAGCAGCGTAGGGCCGGGTTTCAACAATCAGCCCCAGCATTTT. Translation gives CASSVGPGFNNQPQHF.

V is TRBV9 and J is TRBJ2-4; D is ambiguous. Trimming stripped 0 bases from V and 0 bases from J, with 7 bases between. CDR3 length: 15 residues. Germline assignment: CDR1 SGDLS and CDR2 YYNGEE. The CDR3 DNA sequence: TGTGCCAGCAGCGTAGACACCCTAGCCAAAAACATTCAGTACTTC. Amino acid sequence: CASSVDTLAKNIQYF.

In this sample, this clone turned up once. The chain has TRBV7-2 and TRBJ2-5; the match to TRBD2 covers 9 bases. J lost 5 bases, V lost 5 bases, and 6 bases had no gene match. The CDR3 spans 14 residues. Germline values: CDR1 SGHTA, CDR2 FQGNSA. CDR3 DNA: TGTGCCAGCAGCCAGACTAGCGGTGGGGAGACCCAGTACTTC. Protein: CASSQTSGGETQYF.

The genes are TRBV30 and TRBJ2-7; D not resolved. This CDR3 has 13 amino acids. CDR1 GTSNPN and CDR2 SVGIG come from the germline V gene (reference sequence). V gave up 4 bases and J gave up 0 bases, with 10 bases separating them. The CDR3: CAWKIQSSYEQYF. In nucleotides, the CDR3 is TGTGCCTGGAAGATCCAGAGCTCCTACGAGCAGTACTTC.

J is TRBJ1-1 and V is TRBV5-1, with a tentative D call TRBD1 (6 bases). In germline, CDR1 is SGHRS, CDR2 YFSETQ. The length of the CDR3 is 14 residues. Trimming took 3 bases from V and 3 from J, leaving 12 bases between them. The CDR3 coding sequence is TGCGCCAGCAGCTCCTACAGGGACCACACTGAAGCTTTCTTT. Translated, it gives CASSSYRDHTEAFF.

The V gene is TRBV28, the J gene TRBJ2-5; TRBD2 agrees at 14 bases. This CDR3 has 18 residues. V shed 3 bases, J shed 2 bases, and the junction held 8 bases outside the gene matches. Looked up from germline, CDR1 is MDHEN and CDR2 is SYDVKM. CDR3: CASSFRLAGGHGQETQYF. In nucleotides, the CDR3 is TGTGCCAGCAGTTTTAGACTAGCGGGGGGGCACGGGCAAGAGACCCAGTACTTC. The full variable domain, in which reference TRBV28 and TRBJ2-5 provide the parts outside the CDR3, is DVKVTQSSRYLVKRTGEKVFLECVQDMDHENMFWYRQDPGLGLRLIYFSYDVKMKEKGDIPEGYSVSREKKERFSLILESASTNQTSMYLCASSFRLAGGHGQETQYFGPGTRLLVL.

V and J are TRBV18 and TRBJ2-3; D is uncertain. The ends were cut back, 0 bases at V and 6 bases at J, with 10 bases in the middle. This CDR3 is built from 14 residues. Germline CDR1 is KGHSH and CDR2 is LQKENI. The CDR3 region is CASSPPSRPDTQYF. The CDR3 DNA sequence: TGTGCCAGCTCACCACCTAGTCGCCCCGATACGCAGTATTTT. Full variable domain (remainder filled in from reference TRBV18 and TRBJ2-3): NAGVMQNPRHLVRRRGQEARLRCSPMKGHSHVYWYRQLPEEGLKFMVYLQKENIIDESGMPKERFSAEFPKEGPSILRIQQVVRGDSAAYFCASSPPSRPDTQYFGPGTRLTVL.

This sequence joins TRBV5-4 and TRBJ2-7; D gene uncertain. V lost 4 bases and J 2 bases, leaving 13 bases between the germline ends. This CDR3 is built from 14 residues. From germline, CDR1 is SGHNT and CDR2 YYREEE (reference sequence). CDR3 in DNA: TGTGCCAGCAGCCCGATTCTGCGAACCTACGAGCAGTACTTC. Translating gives CASSPILRTYEQYF.

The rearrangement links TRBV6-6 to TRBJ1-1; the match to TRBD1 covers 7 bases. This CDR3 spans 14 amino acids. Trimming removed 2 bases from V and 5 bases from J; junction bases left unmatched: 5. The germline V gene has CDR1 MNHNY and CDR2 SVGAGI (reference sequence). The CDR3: CASSYEGAATEAFF. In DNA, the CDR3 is TGTGCCAGCAGTTACGAGGGGGCCGCTACTGAAGCTTTCTTT.

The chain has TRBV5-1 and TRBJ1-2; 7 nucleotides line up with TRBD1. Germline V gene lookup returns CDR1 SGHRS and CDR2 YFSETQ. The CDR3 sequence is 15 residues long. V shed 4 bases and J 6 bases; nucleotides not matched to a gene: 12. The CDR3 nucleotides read TGCGCCAGCAGCGGACCCACTAGGCAGGGGGATGGCTACACCTTC. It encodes CASSGPTRQGDGYTF.

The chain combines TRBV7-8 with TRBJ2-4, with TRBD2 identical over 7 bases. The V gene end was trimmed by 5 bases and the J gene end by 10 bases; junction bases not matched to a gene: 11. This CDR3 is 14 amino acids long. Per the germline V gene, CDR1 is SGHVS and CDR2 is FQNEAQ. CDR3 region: CASSPRSGVWIQYF. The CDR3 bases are TGTGCCAGCAGCCCGCGGAGCGGGGTGTGGATTCAGTACTTC.

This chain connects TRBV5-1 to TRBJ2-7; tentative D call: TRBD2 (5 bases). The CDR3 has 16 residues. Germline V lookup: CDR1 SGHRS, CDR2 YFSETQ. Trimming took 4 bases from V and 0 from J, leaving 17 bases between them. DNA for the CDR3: TGCGCCAGCAGCATTTCACCGGGAACTAGCTCCTACGAGCAGTACTTC. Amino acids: CASSISPGTSSYEQYF.

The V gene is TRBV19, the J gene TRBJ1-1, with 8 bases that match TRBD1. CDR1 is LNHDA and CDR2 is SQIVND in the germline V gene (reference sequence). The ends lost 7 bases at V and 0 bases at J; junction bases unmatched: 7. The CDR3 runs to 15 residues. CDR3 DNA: TGTGCCAGTATTACAGGGGGGGGAATGAACACTGAAGCTTTCTTT. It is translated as CASITGGGMNTEAFF.

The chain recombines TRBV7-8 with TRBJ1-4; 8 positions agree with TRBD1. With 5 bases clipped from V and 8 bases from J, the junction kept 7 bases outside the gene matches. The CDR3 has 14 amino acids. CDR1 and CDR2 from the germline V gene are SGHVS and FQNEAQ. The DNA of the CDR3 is TGTGCCAGCAGCCGGAGGGACAGGCGGGAAAAACTGTTTTTT. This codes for CASSRRDRREKLFF.

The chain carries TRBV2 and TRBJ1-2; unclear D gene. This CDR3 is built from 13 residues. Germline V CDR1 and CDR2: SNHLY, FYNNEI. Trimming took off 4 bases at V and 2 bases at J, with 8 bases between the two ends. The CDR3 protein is CASSVRQNYGYTF. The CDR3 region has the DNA TGTGCCAGCAGTGTCAGGCAGAACTATGGCTACACCTTC.

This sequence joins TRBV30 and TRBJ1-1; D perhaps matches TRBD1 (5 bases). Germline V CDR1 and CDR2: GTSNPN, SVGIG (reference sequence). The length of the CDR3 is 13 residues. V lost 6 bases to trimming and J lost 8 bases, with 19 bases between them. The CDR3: CACRVPGREEAFF. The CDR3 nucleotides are TGTGCCTGTCGGGTGCCGGGACGCGAGGAAGCTTTCTTT.

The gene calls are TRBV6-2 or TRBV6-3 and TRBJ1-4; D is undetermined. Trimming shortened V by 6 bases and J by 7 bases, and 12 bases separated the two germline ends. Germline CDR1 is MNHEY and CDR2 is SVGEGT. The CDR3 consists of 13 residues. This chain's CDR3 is CASSPRPSEKLFF. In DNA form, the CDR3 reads TGTGCCAGCAGCCCCCGACCGTCTGAAAAACTGTTTTTT.

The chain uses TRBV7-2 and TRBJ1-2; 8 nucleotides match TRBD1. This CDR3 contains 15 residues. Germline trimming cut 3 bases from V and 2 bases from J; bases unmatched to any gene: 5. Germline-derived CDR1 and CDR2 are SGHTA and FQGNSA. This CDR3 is CASSLGQVTNYGYTF. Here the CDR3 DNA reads TGTGCCAGCAGCTTGGGACAGGTCACCAACTATGGCTACACCTTC.

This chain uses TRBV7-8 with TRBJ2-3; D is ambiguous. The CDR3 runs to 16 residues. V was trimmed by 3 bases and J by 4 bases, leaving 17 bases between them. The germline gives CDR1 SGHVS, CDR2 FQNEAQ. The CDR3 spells CASSFFNPDGADTQYF. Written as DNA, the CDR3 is TGTGCCAGCAGCTTCTTCAACCCGGACGGCGCAGATACGCAGTATTTT. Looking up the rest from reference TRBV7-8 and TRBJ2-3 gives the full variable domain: GAGVSQSPRYKVAKRGQDVALRCDPISGHVSLFWYQQALGQGPEFLTYFQNEAQLDKSGLPSDRFFAERPEGSVSTLKIQRTQQEDSAVYLCASSFFNPDGADTQYFGPGTRLTVL.

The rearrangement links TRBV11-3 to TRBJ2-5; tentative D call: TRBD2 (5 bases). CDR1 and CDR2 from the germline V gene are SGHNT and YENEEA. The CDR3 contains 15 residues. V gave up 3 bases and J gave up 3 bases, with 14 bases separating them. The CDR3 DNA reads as TGTGCCAGCAGCTTTTATCTTTTCGGGAAAGAGACCCAGTACTTC. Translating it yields CASSFYLFGKETQYF.

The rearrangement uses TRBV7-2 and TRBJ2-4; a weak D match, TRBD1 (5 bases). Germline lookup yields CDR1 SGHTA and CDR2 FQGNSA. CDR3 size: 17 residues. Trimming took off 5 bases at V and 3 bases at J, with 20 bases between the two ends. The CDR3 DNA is TGTGCCAGCAGCCCCCCCTCAGTCTCGACAGTCAAAAACATTCAGTACTTC. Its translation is CASSPPSVSTVKNIQYF. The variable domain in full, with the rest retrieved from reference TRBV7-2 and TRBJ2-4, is GAGVSQSPSNKVTEKGKDVELRCDPISGHTALYWYRQSLGQGLEFLIYFQGNSAPDKSGLPSDRFSAERTGGSVSTLTIQRTQQEDSAVYLCASSPPSVSTVKNIQYFGAGTRLSVL.

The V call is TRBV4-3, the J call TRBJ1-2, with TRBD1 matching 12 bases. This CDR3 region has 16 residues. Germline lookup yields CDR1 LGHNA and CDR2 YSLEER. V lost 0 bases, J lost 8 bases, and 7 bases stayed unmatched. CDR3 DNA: TGCGCCAGCAGCCAAGATAAGGGACAGGGGGCGGGGGGCTACACCTTC. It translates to CASSQDKGQGAGGYTF.

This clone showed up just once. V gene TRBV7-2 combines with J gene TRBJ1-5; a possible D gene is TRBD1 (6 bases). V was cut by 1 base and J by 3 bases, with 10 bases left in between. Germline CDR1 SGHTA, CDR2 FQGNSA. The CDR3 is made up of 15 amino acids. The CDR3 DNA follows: TGTGCCAGCAGCTTAGAGGACAGTTCCAATCAGCCCCAGCATTTT. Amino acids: CASSLEDSSNQPQHF.

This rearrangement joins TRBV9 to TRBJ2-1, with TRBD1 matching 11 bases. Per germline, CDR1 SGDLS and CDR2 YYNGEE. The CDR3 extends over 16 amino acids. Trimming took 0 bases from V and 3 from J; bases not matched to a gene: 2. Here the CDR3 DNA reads TGTGCCAGCAGCGTAGGGGGGACAGGGGGCTACAATGAGCAGTTCTTC. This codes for CASSVGGTGGYNEQFF.

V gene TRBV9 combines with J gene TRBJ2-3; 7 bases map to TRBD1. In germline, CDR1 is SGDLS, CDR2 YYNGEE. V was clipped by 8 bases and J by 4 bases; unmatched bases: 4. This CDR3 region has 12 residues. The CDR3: CARSTGADTQYF. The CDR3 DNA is TGTGCCAGGTCTACAGGGGCAGATACGCAGTATTTT.

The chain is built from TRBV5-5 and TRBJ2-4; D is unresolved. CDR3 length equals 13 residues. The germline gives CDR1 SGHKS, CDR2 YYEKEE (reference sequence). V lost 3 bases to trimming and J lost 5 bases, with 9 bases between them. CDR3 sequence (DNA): TGTGCCAGCAGCTCCCTGCCAGAAAACATTCAGTACTTC. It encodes CASSSLPENIQYF.

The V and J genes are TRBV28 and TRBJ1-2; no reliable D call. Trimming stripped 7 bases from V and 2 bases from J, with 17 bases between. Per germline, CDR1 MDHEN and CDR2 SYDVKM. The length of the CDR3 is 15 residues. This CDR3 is CASTTLPPINYGYTF. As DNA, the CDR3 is TGTGCCAGCACCACATTGCCACCGATAAACTATGGCTACACCTTC.

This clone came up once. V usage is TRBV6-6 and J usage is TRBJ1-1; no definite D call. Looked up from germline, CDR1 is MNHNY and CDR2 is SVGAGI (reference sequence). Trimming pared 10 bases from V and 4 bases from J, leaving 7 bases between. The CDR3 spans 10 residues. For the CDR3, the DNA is TGTGCCACCCTGGGCACTGAAGCTTTCTTT. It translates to CATLGTEAFF.

In DNA, the CDR3 is TGTGCCAGCAGTTTAGTCGGGATAACAGATACGCAGTATTTT. Translating it yields CASSLVGITDTQYF. The V call is TRBV28, the J call TRBJ2-3; tentative D call: TRBD2 (5 bases). Germline V CDR1 and CDR2: MDHEN, SYDVKM. Trimming stripped 2 bases from V and 3 bases from J, with 9 bases between. This CDR3 comprises 14 residues.

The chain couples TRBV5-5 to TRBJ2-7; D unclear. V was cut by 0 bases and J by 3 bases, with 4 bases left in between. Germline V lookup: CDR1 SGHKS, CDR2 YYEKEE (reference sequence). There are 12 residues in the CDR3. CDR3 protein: CASSLVSYEQYF. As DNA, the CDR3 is TGTGCCAGCAGCTTGGTTAGCTACGAGCAGTACTTC.